This T cell receptor (beta chain) was captured in a study of sequential checkpoint blockade in melanoma. Study details: Patients were randomized 1:1 to nivolumab-then-ipilimumab or ipilimumab-then-nivolumab first-line. Around 21 patients had tumor biopsies before treatment and at week 13. Study-wide points: Pretreatment TIL clonality tracked with response in the nivolumab-first arm.

Treatment: randomized to nivolumab then ipilimumab (arm A) or the reverse (arm B). Patients had received no earlier DNA-damaging chemotherapy. On this clone itself: What it binds is unknown.

Germline-derived CDR1 and CDR2 are SGHVT and SQSDAQ. CDR3 length: 14 amino acids. Trimming took off 2 bases at V and 7 bases at J, with 15 bases between the two ends. Repertoires were generated with immunoSEQ multiplex PCR, while TCRdb's copy carries only in-frame clones and drops some. The table has some 40,000 clones, roughly 32% seen once; the top ten hold less than 2%. V gene TRBV7-4 combines with J gene TRBJ2-7; perhaps TRBD2 as D (6 bases). Material: tumor tissue (inferred from file names), obtained from a patient given nivolumab and ipilimumab in sequence. The clonotype was recovered from a human donor with melanoma. The CDR3 here is CASSLSSDGGEQYF. DNA for the CDR3: TGTGCCAGCAGCTTATCCAGCGACGGGGGTGAGCAGTACTTC.